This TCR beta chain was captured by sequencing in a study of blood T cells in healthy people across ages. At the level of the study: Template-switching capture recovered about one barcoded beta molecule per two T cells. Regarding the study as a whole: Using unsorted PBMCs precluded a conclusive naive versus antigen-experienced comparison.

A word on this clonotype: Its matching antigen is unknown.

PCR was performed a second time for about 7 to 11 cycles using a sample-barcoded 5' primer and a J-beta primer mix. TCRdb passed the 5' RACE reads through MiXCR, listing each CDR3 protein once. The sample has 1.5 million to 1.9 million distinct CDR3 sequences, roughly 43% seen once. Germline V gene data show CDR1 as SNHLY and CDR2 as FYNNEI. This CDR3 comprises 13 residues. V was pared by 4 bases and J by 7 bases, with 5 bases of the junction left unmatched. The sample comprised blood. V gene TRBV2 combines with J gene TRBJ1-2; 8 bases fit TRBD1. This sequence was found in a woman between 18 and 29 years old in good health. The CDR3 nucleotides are TGTGCCAGCAGTGGAAGGACAGGGAGTGGCTACACCTTC. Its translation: CASSGRTGSGYTF.